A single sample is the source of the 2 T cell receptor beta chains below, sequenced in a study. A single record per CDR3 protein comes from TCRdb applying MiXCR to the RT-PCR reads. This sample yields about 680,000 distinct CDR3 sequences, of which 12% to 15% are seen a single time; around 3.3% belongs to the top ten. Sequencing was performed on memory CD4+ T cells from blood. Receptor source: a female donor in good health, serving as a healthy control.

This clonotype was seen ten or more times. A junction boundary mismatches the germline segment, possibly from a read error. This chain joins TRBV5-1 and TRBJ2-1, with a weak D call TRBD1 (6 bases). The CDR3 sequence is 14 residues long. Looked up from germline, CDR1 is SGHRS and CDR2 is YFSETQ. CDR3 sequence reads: CASSLGGSYNEQFF. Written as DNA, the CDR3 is TGTGCCAGCAGCTTAGGGGGCTCCTACAATGAGCAGTTCTTC.

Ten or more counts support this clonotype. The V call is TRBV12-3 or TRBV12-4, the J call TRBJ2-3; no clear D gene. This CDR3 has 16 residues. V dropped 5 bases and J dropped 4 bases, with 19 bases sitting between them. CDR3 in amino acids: CASSLVMSEIADTQYF. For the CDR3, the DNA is TGTGCCAGCAGTCTCGTGATGTCGGAGATCGCAGATACGCAGTATTTT.